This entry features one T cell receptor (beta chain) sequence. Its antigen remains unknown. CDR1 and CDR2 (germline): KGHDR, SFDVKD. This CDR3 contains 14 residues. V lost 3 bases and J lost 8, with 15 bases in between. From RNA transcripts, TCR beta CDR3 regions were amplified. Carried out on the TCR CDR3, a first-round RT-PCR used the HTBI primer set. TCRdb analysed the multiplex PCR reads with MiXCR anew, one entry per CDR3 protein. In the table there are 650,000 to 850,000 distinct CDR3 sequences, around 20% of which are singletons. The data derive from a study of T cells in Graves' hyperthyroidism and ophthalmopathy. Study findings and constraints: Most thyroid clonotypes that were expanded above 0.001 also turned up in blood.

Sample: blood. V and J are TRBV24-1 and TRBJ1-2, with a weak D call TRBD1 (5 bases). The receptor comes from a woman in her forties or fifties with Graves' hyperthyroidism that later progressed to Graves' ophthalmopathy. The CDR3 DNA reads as TGTGCCACCAGTGATGCCGGGACCCTAGGAGGCTACACCTTC. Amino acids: CATSDAGTLGGYTF.